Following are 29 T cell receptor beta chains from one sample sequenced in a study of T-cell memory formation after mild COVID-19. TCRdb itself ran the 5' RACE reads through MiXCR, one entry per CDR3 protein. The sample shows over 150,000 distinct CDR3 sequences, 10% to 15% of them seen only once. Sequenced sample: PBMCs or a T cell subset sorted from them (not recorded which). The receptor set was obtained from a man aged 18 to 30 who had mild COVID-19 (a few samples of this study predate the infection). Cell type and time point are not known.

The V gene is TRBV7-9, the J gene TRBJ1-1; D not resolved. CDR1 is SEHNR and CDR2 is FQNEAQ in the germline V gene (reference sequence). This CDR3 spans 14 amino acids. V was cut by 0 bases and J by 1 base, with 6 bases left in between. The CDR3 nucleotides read TGTGCCAGCAGCTTAGCAGGGTCGAACACTGAAGCTTTCTTT. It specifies CASSLAGSNTEAFF.

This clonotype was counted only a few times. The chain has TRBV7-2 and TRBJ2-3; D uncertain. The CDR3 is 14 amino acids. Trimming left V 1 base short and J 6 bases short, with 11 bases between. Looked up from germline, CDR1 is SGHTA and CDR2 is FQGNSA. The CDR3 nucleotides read TGTGCCAGCAGCTTAGGCTACGTGAGGGATACGCAGTATTTT. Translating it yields CASSLGYVRDTQYF. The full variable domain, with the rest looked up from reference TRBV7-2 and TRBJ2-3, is GAGVSQSPSNKVTEKGKDVELRCDPISGHTALYWYRQSLGQGLEFLIYFQGNSAPDKSGLPSDRFSAERTGGSVSTLTIQRTQQEDSAVYLCASSLGYVRDTQYFGPGTRLTVL.

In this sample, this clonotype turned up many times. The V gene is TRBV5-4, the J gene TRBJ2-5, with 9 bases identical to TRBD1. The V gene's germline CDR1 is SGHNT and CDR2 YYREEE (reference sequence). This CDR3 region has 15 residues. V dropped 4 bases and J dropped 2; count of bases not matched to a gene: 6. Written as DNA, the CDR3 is TGTGCCAGCAGCCGCGGCGGACAGGGGCAAGAGACCCAGTACTTC. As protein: CASSRGGQGQETQYF.

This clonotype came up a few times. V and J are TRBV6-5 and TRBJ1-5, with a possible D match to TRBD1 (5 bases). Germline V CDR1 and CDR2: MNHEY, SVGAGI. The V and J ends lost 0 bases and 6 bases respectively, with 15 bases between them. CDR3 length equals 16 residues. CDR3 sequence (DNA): TGTGCCAGCAGTTACTCGTGGGGAGGGGAAGGTCAGCCCCAGCATTTT. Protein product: CASSYSWGGEGQPQHF.

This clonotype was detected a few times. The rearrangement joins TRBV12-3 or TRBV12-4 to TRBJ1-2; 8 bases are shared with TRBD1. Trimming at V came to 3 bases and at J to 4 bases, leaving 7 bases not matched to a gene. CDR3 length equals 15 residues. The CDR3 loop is CASSFSGGPGYGYTF. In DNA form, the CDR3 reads TGTGCCAGCAGTTTCTCAGGGGGCCCAGGCTATGGCTACACCTTC.

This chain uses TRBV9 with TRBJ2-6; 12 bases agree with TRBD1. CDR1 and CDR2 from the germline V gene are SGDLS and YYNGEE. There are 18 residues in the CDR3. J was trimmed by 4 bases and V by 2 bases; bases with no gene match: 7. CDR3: CASSVSGQGASGANVLTF. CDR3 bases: TGTGCCAGCAGCGTCTCGGGACAGGGGGCTTCAGGGGCCAACGTCCTGACTTTC.

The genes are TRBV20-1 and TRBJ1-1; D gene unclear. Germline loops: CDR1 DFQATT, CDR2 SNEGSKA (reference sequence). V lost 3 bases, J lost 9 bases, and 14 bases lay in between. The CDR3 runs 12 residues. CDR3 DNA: TGCAGTGCTAGCCCCCGGGTTGGAAAAGCTTTCTTT. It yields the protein CSASPRVGKAFF.

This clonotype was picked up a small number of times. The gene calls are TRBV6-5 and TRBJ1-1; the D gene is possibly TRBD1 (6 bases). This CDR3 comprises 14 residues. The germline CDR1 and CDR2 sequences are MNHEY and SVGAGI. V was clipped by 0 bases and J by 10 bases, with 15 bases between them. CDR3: CASSYSGGASRAFF. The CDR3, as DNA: TGTGCCAGCAGTTACTCGGGGGGGGCGTCGAGAGCTTTCTTT.

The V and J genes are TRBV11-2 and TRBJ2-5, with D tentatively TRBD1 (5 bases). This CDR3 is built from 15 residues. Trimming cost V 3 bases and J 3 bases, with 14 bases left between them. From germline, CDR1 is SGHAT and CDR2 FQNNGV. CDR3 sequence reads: CASSFPQEFEETQYF. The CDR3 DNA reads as TGTGCCAGCAGCTTTCCACAGGAATTTGAAGAGACCCAGTACTTC.

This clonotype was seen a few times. CDR3 protein: CASSLRLASETQYF. The DNA for the CDR3 is TGTGCCAGCAGCTTACGACTAGCGAGCGAGACCCAGTACTTC. The chain recombines TRBV7-2 with TRBJ2-5, with 8 bases that match TRBD2. Germline CDR1 reads SGHTA; CDR2 reads FQGNSA. CDR3 size: 14 residues. The junction had 4 bases not matched to a gene; V was cut back by 2 bases and J by 5 bases. Together with reference TRBV7-2 and TRBJ2-5, the CDR3 gives the full variable domain: GAGVSQSPSNKVTEKGKDVELRCDPISGHTALYWYRQSLGQGLEFLIYFQGNSAPDKSGLPSDRFSAERTGGSVSTLTIQRTQQEDSAVYLCASSLRLASETQYFGPGTRLLVL.

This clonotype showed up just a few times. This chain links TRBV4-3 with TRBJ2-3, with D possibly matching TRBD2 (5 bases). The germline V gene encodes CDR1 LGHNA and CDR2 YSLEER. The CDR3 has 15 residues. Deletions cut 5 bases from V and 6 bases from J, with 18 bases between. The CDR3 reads CASSSGGRAGDTQYF. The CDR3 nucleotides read TGCGCCAGCAGCTCCGGCGGCCGGGCGGGCGATACGCAGTATTTT.

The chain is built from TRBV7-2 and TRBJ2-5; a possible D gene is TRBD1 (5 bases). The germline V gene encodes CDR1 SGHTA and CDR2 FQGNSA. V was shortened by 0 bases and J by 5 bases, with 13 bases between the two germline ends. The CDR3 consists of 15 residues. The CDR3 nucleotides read TGTGCCAGCAGCTTAGCGGGGTCAGGGCGGGAGACCCAGTACTTC. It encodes CASSLAGSGRETQYF.

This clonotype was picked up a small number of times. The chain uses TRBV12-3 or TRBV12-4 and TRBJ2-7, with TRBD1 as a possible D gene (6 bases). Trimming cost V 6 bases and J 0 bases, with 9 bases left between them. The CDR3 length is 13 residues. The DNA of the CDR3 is TGTGCCAGCAGCCAGGGGAACTCCTACGAGCAGTACTTC. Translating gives CASSQGNSYEQYF.

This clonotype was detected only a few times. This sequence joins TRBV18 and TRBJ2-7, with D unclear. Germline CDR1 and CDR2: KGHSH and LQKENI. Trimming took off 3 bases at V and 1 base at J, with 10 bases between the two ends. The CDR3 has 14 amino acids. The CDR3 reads CASSPSGQSYEQYV. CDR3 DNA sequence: TGTGCCAGCTCACCCTCGGGCCAGTCCTACGAGCAGTACGTC.

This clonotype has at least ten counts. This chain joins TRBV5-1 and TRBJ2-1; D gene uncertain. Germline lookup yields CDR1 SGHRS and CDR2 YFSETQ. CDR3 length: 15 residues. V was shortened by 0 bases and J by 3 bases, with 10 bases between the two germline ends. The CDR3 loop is CASSLVRNDYNEQFF. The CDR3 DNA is TGCGCCAGCAGCTTGGTCCGCAACGACTACAATGAGCAGTTCTTC.

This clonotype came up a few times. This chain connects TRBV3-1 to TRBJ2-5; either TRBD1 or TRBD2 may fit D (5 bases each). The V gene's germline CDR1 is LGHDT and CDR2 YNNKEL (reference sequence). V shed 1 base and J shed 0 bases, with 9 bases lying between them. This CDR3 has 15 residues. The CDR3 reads CASSQGWGNQETQYF. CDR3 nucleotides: TGTGCCAGCAGCCAAGGGTGGGGGAACCAAGAGACCCAGTACTTC.

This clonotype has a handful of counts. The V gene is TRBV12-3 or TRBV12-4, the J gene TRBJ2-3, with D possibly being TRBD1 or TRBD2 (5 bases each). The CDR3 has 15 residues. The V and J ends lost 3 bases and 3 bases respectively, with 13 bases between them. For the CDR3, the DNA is TGTGCCAGCAGTTTTGGGACCACGGGTACAGATACGCAGTATTTT. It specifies CASSFGTTGTDTQYF.

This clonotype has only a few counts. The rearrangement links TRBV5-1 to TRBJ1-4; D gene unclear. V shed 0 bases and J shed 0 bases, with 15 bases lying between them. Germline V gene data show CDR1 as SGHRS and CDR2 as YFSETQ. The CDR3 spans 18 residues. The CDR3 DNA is TGCGCCAGCAGCTTGGCCGGGAGGGCATTTGCAACTAATGAAAAACTGTTTTTT. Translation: CASSLAGRAFATNEKLFF. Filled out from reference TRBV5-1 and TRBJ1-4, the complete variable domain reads KAGVTQTPRYLIKTRGQQVTLSCSPISGHRSVSWYQQTPGQGLQFLFEYFSETQRNKGNFPGRFSGRQFSNSRSEMNVSTLELGDSALYLCASSLAGRAFATNEKLFFGSGTQLSVL.

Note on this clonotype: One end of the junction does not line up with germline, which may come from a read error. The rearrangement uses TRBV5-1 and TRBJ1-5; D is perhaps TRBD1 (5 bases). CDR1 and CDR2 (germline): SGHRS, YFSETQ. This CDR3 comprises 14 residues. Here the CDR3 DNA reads TGCGCCATCAGCTTGGGGGACCAGAATCAGCCCCAGCATTTT. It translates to CAISLGDQNQPQHF.

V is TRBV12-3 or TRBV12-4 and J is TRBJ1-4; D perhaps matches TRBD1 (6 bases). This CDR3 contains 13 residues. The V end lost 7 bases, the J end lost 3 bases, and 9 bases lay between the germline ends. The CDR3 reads CASIRGSNEKLFF. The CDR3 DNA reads TGTGCCAGCATCAGGGGTTCTAATGAAAAACTGTTTTTT.

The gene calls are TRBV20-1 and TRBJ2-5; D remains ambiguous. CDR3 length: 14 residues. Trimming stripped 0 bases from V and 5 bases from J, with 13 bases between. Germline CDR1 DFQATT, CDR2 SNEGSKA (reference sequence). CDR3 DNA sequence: TGCAGTGCTAGAGATTCAAACGTCCGGGAGACCCAGTACTTC. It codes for CSARDSNVRETQYF.

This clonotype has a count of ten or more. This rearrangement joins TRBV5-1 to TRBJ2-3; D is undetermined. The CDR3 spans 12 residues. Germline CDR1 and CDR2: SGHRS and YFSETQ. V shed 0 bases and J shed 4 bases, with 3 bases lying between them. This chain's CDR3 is CASSLEADTQYF. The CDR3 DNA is TGCGCCAGCAGCTTGGAAGCAGATACGCAGTATTTT.

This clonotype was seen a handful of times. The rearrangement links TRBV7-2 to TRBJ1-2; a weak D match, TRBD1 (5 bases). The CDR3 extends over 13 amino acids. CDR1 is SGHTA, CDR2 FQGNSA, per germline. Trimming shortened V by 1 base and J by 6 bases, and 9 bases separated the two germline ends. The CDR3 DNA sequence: TGTGCCAGCAGCTTAGGACAGATTAATGGCTACACCTTC. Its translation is CASSLGQINGYTF.

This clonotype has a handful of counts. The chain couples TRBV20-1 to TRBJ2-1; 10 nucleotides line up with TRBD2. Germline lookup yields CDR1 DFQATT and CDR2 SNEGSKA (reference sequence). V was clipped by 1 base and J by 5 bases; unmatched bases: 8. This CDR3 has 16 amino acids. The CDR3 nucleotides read TGCAGTGCTAGAGTACGAGCGGGGGGGCATAACAATGAGCAGTTCTTC. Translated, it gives CSARVRAGGHNNEQFF.

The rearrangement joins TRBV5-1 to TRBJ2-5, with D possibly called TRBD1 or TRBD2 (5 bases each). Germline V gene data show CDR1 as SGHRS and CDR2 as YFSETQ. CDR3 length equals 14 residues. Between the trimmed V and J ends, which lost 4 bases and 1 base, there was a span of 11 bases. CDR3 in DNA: TGCGCCAGCAGCACGGGACGGGTCCAAGAGACCCAGTACTTC. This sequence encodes CASSTGRVQETQYF.

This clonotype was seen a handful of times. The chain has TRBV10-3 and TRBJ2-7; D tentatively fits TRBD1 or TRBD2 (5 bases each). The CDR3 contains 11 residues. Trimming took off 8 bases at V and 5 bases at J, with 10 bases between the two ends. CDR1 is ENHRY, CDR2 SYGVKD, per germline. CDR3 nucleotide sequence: TGTGCCATCCGGGACGTTGACGAGCAGTACTTC. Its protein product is CAIRDVDEQYF.

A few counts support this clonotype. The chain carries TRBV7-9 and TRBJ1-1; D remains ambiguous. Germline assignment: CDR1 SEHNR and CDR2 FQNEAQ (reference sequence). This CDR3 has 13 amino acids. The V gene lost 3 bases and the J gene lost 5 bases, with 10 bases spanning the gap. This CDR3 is CASSFADVTEAFF. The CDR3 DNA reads TGTGCCAGCAGCTTTGCCGACGTAACTGAAGCTTTCTTT.

This chain's CDR3 is CASSLSGLSTEAFF. DNA for the CDR3: TGTGCCAGCAGCCTCTCGGGGCTGAGCACTGAAGCTTTCTTT. The chain combines TRBV7-9 with TRBJ1-1; D might be TRBD1 (5 bases). CDR3 length: 14 residues. V was cut by 5 bases and J by 4 bases, with 14 bases left in between. Germline CDR1 is SEHNR and CDR2 is FQNEAQ (reference sequence).

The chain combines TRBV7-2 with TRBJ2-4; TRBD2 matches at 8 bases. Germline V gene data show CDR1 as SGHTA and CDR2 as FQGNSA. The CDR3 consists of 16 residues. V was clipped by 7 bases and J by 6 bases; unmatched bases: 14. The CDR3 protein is CASTPGAGGTRNIQYF. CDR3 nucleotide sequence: TGTGCCAGCACCCCGGGTGCGGGGGGTACCAGAAACATTCAGTACTTC. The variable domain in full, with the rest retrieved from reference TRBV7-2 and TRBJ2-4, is GAGVSQSPSNKVTEKGKDVELRCDPISGHTALYWYRQSLGQGLEFLIYFQGNSAPDKSGLPSDRFSAERTGGSVSTLTIQRTQQEDSAVYLCASTPGAGGTRNIQYFGAGTRLSVL.